Listed here are 26 T cell receptor beta chains from one sample, sequenced in a study of T cell responses to AZD1222 COVID-19 vaccine. Profiled with immunoSEQ multiplex PCR; TCRdb holds only in-frame clones, not every one. Altogether roughly 140,000 clones are present, about 90% being singletons, with the ten largest covering about 5%. The specimen comprised peripheral blood, sampled on day 0 of AZD1222 vaccination. These receptors were taken from an adult in good health.

The chain carries TRBV2 and TRBJ1-5; 10 bases are shared with TRBD1. Trimming removed 6 bases from V and 5 bases from J; junction bases left unmatched: 1. The CDR3 length is 13 residues. In germline, CDR1 is SNHLY, CDR2 FYNNEI. Written as DNA, the CDR3 is TGTGCCAGCAGGGGACAGGGGCATCAGCCCCAGCATTTT. Its protein product is CASRGQGHQPQHF.

This chain connects TRBV27 to TRBJ2-2; 7 bases align to TRBD1. Looked up from germline, CDR1 is MNHEY and CDR2 is SMNVEV (reference sequence). V lost 0 bases to trimming and J lost 0 bases; unmatched junction nucleotides: 1. The CDR3 runs to 16 residues. In DNA form, the CDR3 reads TGTGCCAGCAGTTTATCGGGGACAGCGAACACCGGGGAGCTGTTTTTT. Translating it yields CASSLSGTANTGELFF.

This chain uses TRBV28 with TRBJ2-1, with TRBD1 identical over 11 bases. Germline V gene data show CDR1 as MDHEN and CDR2 as SYDVKM. V shed 6 bases, J shed 6 bases, and the junction held 7 bases outside the gene matches. This CDR3 is 15 amino acids long. The CDR3 nucleotides are TGTGCCAGCAGCTCAGCCGGGACAGGGGGCAATGAGCAGTTCTTC. Protein product: CASSSAGTGGNEQFF. The variable domain in full, with the rest retrieved from reference TRBV28 and TRBJ2-1, is DVKVTQSSRYLVKRTGEKVFLECVQDMDHENMFWYRQDPGLGLRLIYFSYDVKMKEKGDIPEGYSVSREKKERFSLILESASTNQTSMYLCASSSAGTGGNEQFFGPGTRLTVL.

The CDR3 DNA follows: TGTGCCATCGGCGCAGGGACGTTCTATGGCTACACCTTC. This encodes CAIGAGTFYGYTF. The chain couples TRBV10-3 to TRBJ1-2; D may be TRBD1 (5 bases). CDR3 length equals 13 residues. Deletions cut 8 bases from V and 4 bases from J, with 14 bases between. CDR1 and CDR2 from the germline V gene are ENHRY and SYGVKD.

The rearrangement joins TRBV4-3 to TRBJ2-1; TRBD2 is a possible D gene (6 bases). Trimming pared 2 bases from V and 1 base from J, leaving 15 bases between. CDR1 and CDR2 (germline): LGHNA, YSLEER. This CDR3 has 17 residues. The CDR3 spells CASSQKGLSLSYNEQFF. In DNA form, the CDR3 reads TGCGCCAGCAGCCAAAAGGGACTTTCGCTGTCCTACAATGAGCAGTTCTTC.

J is TRBJ2-7 and V is TRBV7-2, with D uncertain. Trimming took off 5 bases at V and 4 bases at J, with 15 bases between the two ends. CDR1 and CDR2 from the germline V gene are SGHTA and FQGNSA. The CDR3 is made up of 14 amino acids. CDR3 amino acids: CASSPRAKGYEQYF. As DNA, the CDR3 is TGTGCCAGCAGCCCCCGGGCCAAAGGGTACGAGCAGTACTTC. The full variable domain, its missing parts supplied by reference TRBV7-2 and TRBJ2-7, is GAGVSQSPSNKVTEKGKDVELRCDPISGHTALYWYRQSLGQGLEFLIYFQGNSAPDKSGLPSDRFSAERTGGSVSTLTIQRTQQEDSAVYLCASSPRAKGYEQYFGPGTRLTVT.

The gene calls are TRBV19 and TRBJ1-5; D is unresolved. V was clipped by 5 bases and J by 2 bases, with 13 bases between them. Germline-derived CDR1 and CDR2 are LNHDA and SQIVND (reference sequence). There are 15 residues in the CDR3. The CDR3, as DNA: TGTGCCAGTAGTGACCGCCCCAGCGGCAATCAGCCCCAGCATTTT. This encodes CASSDRPSGNQPQHF.

The chain combines TRBV19 with TRBJ1-5, with TRBD1 identical over 7 bases. Germline loops: CDR1 LNHDA, CDR2 SQIVND (reference sequence). After removal of 1 base from V and 2 bases from J, the junction contained 8 bases not matched to a gene. The CDR3 runs to 17 residues. CDR3 bases: TGTGCCAGTAGTATAGGGCAGGGGGTAAAGGGCAATCAGCCCCAGCATTTT. Translated: CASSIGQGVKGNQPQHF.

The chain uses TRBV30 and TRBJ2-7; TRBD1 is a possible D gene (5 bases). In germline, CDR1 is GTSNPN, CDR2 SVGIG (reference sequence). The CDR3 contains 12 residues. V was shortened by 1 base and J by 6 bases, with 10 bases between the two germline ends. The CDR3 nucleotides are TGTGCCTGGAGTGGGACACCCGTCGAGCAGTACTTC. Residues: CAWSGTPVEQYF.

This clone was detected only a few times. V usage is TRBV9 and J usage is TRBJ1-3, with unresolved D. Per germline, CDR1 SGDLS and CDR2 YYNGEE. V was pared by 0 bases and J by 0 bases, with 7 bases between. The CDR3 has 15 residues. CDR3 in DNA: TGTGCCAGCAGCGTAGACACCTACTCTGGAAACACCATATATTTT. Protein: CASSVDTYSGNTIYF.

The V gene is TRBV7-2, the J gene TRBJ2-7; no clear D. Germline V gives CDR1 SGHTA, CDR2 FQGNSA. This CDR3 is 15 amino acids long. V lost 3 bases, J lost 2 bases, and 14 bases lay in between. DNA of the CDR3: TGTGCCAGCAGCTTTGGCCACCCCCCTGCCTACGAGCAGTACTTC. It encodes CASSFGHPPAYEQYF. The complete variable domain, with remaining parts taken from reference TRBV7-2 and TRBJ2-7, reads GAGVSQSPSNKVTEKGKDVELRCDPISGHTALYWYRQSLGQGLEFLIYFQGNSAPDKSGLPSDRFSAERTGGSVSTLTIQRTQQEDSAVYLCASSFGHPPAYEQYFGPGTRLTVT.

V is TRBV7-9 and J is TRBJ2-1, with 9 bases identical to TRBD2. The CDR3 loop spans 14 amino acids. J was trimmed by 2 bases and V by 5 bases; bases with no gene match: 1. Germline V lookup: CDR1 SEHNR, CDR2 FQNEAQ (reference sequence). CDR3 DNA sequence: TGTGCCAGCAGCCCTAGCGGGGCCTACAATGAGCAGTTCTTC. It yields the protein CASSPSGAYNEQFF.

The chain recombines TRBV4-3 with TRBJ2-1; no firm D call. The CDR3 runs to 15 residues. The V and J ends lost 1 base and 2 bases respectively, with 9 bases between them. Germline V gene data show CDR1 as LGHNA and CDR2 as YSLEER. The CDR3 nucleotides are TGCGCCAGCAGCCAAGGCTCCGCGGCCTACAATGAGCAGTTCTTC. It specifies CASSQGSAAYNEQFF.

CDR3 DNA sequence: TGTGCCAGCTCATTAGAAGGGAACACTGAAGCTTTCTTT. Its translation: CASSLEGNTEAFF. The rearrangement joins TRBV18 to TRBJ1-1; D not certain. CDR1 is KGHSH, CDR2 LQKENI, per germline. V shed 5 bases and J shed 1 base, with 8 bases lying between them. CDR3 size: 13 residues.

V usage is TRBV7-9 and J usage is TRBJ2-1, with a tentative D call TRBD2 (6 bases). The CDR3 runs to 15 residues. Germline CDR1 and CDR2: SEHNR and FQNEAQ (reference sequence). The V end lost 3 bases, the J end lost 0 bases, and 9 bases lay between the germline ends. CDR3 sequence reads: CASSFRAGSYNEQFF. CDR3 sequence (DNA): TGTGCCAGCAGCTTCAGAGCGGGCTCCTACAATGAGCAGTTCTTC.

V and J are TRBV18 and TRBJ1-3; D gene unclear. The CDR3 has 15 residues. V was shortened by 2 bases and J by 2 bases, with 10 bases between the two germline ends. Looked up from germline, CDR1 is KGHSH and CDR2 is LQKENI. The CDR3 nucleotides read TGTGCCAGCTCACCAACGACGGACCCTGGAAACACCATATATTTT. Translated: CASSPTTDPGNTIYF.

The chain couples TRBV3-1 (or the pseudogene TRBV3-2) to TRBJ2-3; 7 bases are a match to TRBD2. V lost 0 bases to trimming and J lost 2 bases; unmatched junction nucleotides: 8. The CDR3 covers 17 residues. Germline loops: CDR1 LGHDT, CDR2 YNNKEL (reference sequence). CDR3 coding DNA: TGTGCCAGCAGCCAAGATTGTTCCGAGCGGGACACAGATACGCAGTATTTT. This translates into CASSQDCSERDTDTQYF.

V gene TRBV7-2 combines with J gene TRBJ1-6; no clear D gene. There are 14 residues in the CDR3. The ends were cut back, 7 bases at V and 6 bases at J, with 13 bases in the middle. Germline lookup yields CDR1 SGHTA and CDR2 FQGNSA. The DNA of the CDR3 is TGTGCCAGCAATCAATCAGGTTCTAATTCACCCCTCCACTTT. This gives the protein CASNQSGSNSPLHF.

V is TRBV7-9 and J is TRBJ2-1; 13 bases map to TRBD2. Losses at the gene ends were 4 bases for V and 7 bases for J; bases not matched to a gene: 4. This CDR3 has 15 amino acids. CDR1 SEHNR and CDR2 FQNEAQ come from the germline V gene (reference sequence). CDR3 sequence reads: CASSSTSGRMNEQFF. The CDR3, as DNA: TGTGCCAGCAGCTCGACTAGCGGGAGGATGAATGAGCAGTTCTTC.

This clone was seen a few times. This sequence joins TRBV7-2 and TRBJ1-5; D is uncertain. The CDR3 contains 15 residues. Germline V gene data show CDR1 as SGHTA and CDR2 as FQGNSA. The V end lost 2 bases, the J end lost 3 bases, and 11 bases lay between the germline ends. The CDR3 reads CASSLRYGHNQPQHF. The CDR3 DNA sequence: TGTGCCAGCAGCTTAAGGTACGGCCACAATCAGCCCCAGCATTTT.

The V and J genes are TRBV7-2 and TRBJ2-5, with 7 bases that match TRBD1. Germline V lookup: CDR1 SGHTA, CDR2 FQGNSA. The J segment lost 3 bases and the V segment lost 5 bases, leaving 6 bases of the junction unmatched. The CDR3 sequence is 14 residues long. CDR3 DNA sequence: TGTGCCAGCAGCATCAGACAGGGAAAAGAGACCCAGTACTTC. Translation: CASSIRQGKETQYF.

The V gene is TRBV30, the J gene TRBJ2-7, with 9 bases aligning to TRBD1. V was pared by 3 bases and J by 2 bases, with 5 bases of the junction left unmatched. This CDR3 contains 14 residues. Germline lookup yields CDR1 GTSNPN and CDR2 SVGIG (reference sequence). This CDR3 reads CAWRATGGTYEQYF. The CDR3 DNA sequence: TGTGCCTGGAGGGCGACAGGGGGTACCTACGAGCAGTACTTC.

A single count supports this clone. This chain connects TRBV3-1 (or the pseudogene TRBV3-2) to TRBJ1-3, with unresolved D. This CDR3 has 12 amino acids. The V gene's germline CDR1 is LGHDT and CDR2 YNNKEL (reference sequence). The V end was cut by 5 bases, the J end by 3 bases, with 5 bases between. CDR3 bases: TGTGCCAGCAGCTTTAGTGGAAACACCATATATTTT. It translates to CASSFSGNTIYF.

The V gene is TRBV3-1 (or the pseudogene TRBV3-2), the J gene TRBJ1-2, with D perhaps TRBD1 (5 bases). V lost 5 bases to trimming and J lost 8 bases, with 15 bases between them. The CDR3 has 13 residues. CDR1 and CDR2 (germline): LGHDT, YNNKEL (reference sequence). The CDR3 coding sequence is TGTGCCAGCAGCACCCGGGGGAACGGCGGCTACACCTTC. Residues: CASSTRGNGGYTF.

The sample holds one count of this clone. This chain joins TRBV20-1 and TRBJ1-2; D is uncertain. The CDR3 is made up of 10 amino acids. Trimming removed 5 bases at V and 8 bases at J, with 9 bases between. From germline, CDR1 is DFQATT and CDR2 SNEGSKA (reference sequence). The CDR3 reads CSAPDGGYTF. The CDR3 DNA is TGCAGTGCTCCTGACGGCGGCTACACCTTC.

The chain joins TRBV19 to TRBJ1-2, with TRBD1 identical over 10 bases. Germline V gives CDR1 LNHDA, CDR2 SQIVND (reference sequence). The CDR3 is 15 amino acids. Trimming at V came to 1 base and at J to 8 bases, leaving 7 bases not matched to a gene. CDR3 loop: CASSIAAGQGDGYTF. The CDR3 DNA reads as TGTGCCAGTAGTATAGCGGCCGGACAGGGGGACGGCTACACCTTC.